The 23 T cell receptor beta chains given below trace back to one sample, sequenced in a study of blood T cell repertoires in COVID-19. The method was immunoSEQ multiplex PCR; TCRdb's version includes in-frame clones alone and lacks a portion of them. The sample has 140,000 to 150,000 clones, around nine tenths seen once. Sequenced material: peripheral blood. Source of these receptors: a man aged 55 to 70 with active or convalescent COVID-19.

The chain uses TRBV14 and TRBJ2-7; 8 bases fit TRBD1. From germline, CDR1 is SGHDN and CDR2 FVKESK. The CDR3 is 14 residues long. Trimming removed 6 bases from V and 4 bases from J; junction bases left unmatched: 8. CDR3 nucleotides: TGTGCCAGCAGTTACGGCAGGGGGCTTTACGAGCAGTACTTC. Its translation: CASSYGRGLYEQYF.

The chain employs TRBV18 and TRBJ2-7, with 15 positions matching TRBD2. The CDR3 consists of 17 residues. The V and J ends lost 3 bases and 4 bases, in that order; junction bases with no gene match: 7. Germline loops: CDR1 KGHSH, CDR2 LQKENI. This chain's CDR3 is CASSPGLAGGLNYEQYF. The CDR3 nucleotides read TGTGCCAGCTCACCGGGACTAGCGGGAGGCCTAAATTACGAGCAGTACTTC.

The V gene is TRBV11-2, the J gene TRBJ1-2; weak D call: TRBD1 (5 bases). The CDR3 spans 14 residues. Per germline, CDR1 SGHAT and CDR2 FQNNGV. V dropped 4 bases and J dropped 6 bases, with 15 bases sitting between them. CDR3 sequence reads: CASSSWGPSHGYTF. CDR3 in DNA: TGTGCCAGCAGCTCGTGGGGCCCGTCCCATGGCTACACCTTC.

The chain employs TRBV7-9 and TRBJ2-2, with D tentatively TRBD1 (6 bases). Germline V gives CDR1 SEHNR, CDR2 FQNEAQ (reference sequence). Trimming stripped 4 bases from V and 7 bases from J, with 19 bases between. The CDR3 covers 16 residues. The CDR3 protein is CASSSNRGSTNGELFF. CDR3 DNA: TGTGCCAGCAGCTCAAATAGGGGGTCCACGAACGGGGAGCTGTTTTTT.

The chain has TRBV29-1 and TRBJ2-5, with D possibly being TRBD1 (6 bases). This CDR3 has 14 residues. Germline values: CDR1 SQVTM, CDR2 ANQGSEA. The V gene lost 7 bases and the J gene lost 4 bases, with 19 bases spanning the gap. The CDR3 DNA reads TGCAGCGCCGCCACAACAGGGTCCCGAGAGACCCAGTACTTC. Amino acid sequence: CSAATTGSRETQYF. The full variable domain, with the rest looked up from reference TRBV29-1 and TRBJ2-5, is SAVISQKPSRDICQRGTSLTIQCQVDSQVTMMFWYRQQPGQSLTLIATANQGSEATYESGFVIDKFPISRPNLTFSTLTVSNMSPEDSSIYLCSAATTGSRETQYFGPGTRLLVL.

The chain uses TRBV4-1 and TRBJ2-1; 12 positions match TRBD2. Germline CDR1 and CDR2: MGHRA and YSYEKL. This CDR3 contains 16 residues. The J segment lost 5 bases and the V segment lost 2 bases, leaving 4 bases of the junction unmatched. Here the CDR3 reads CASSQPSGRADNEQFF. In DNA, the CDR3 is TGCGCCAGCAGCCAACCTAGCGGGAGGGCCGACAATGAGCAGTTCTTC.

The gene calls are TRBV6-4 and TRBJ2-5, with 7 bases identical to TRBD1. This CDR3 is 14 amino acids long. J gave up 1 base and V 3 bases, and 2 bases lay outside the gene matches. Germline values: CDR1 MRHNA, CDR2 SNTAGT. CDR3 amino acids: CASSESGGQETQYF. The CDR3, as DNA: TGTGCCAGCAGTGAGTCAGGGGGCCAAGAGACCCAGTACTTC.

This chain joins TRBV7-2 and TRBJ1-1, with D tentatively TRBD1 (5 bases). Germline-derived CDR1 and CDR2 are SGHTA and FQGNSA. This CDR3 region has 12 residues. The germline V and J ends were trimmed by 1 base and 8 bases, with 8 bases remaining between them. In nucleotides, the CDR3 is TGTGCCAGCAGCTTAGTCAACAGGGAAGCTTTCTTT. It codes for CASSLVNREAFF.

This clone was observed a single time. The V and J genes are TRBV30 and TRBJ2-1; D is possibly TRBD1 (5 bases). Germline CDR1 is GTSNPN and CDR2 is SVGIG (reference sequence). This CDR3 has 14 residues. Trimming took off 2 bases at V and 0 bases at J, with 8 bases between the two ends. DNA of the CDR3: TGTGCCTGGAGTCAGGGTAGCTCCTACAATGAGCAGTTCTTC. It specifies CAWSQGSSYNEQFF.

The gene calls are TRBV25-1 and TRBJ1-6; possible D gene TRBD1, 6 bases. The V gene lost 1 base and the J gene lost 10 bases, with 11 bases spanning the gap. In germline, CDR1 is MGHDK, CDR2 SYGVNS. The CDR3 spans 14 residues. The CDR3 sequence is CASSELGAASPLHF. As DNA, the CDR3 is TGTGCCAGCAGTGAATTGGGGGCTGCATCACCCCTCCACTTT.

In its sample, this clone was seen once. The chain has TRBV27 and TRBJ1-3; no reliable D call. The germline gives CDR1 MNHEY, CDR2 SMNVEV (reference sequence). The V and J ends lost 4 bases and 0 bases respectively, with 16 bases between them. CDR3 length equals 17 residues. The CDR3 DNA is TGTGCCAGCAGTTGCCCCCGCGAGGTTTTCTCTGGAAACACCATATATTTT. Amino acid sequence: CASSCPREVFSGNTIYF.

The chain has TRBV11-2 and TRBJ2-5; D remains unclear. The CDR3 length is 15 residues. The germline V gene encodes CDR1 SGHAT and CDR2 FQNNGV. The V and J ends lost 0 bases and 2 bases respectively, with 10 bases between them. The DNA for the CDR3 is TGTGCCAGCAGCTTAGAGGCCGGAGCTCAAGAGACCCAGTACTTC. This gives the protein CASSLEAGAQETQYF.

V is TRBV5-1 and J is TRBJ2-7; D is possibly TRBD1 (5 bases). The CDR3 extends over 15 amino acids. V was pared by 0 bases and J by 2 bases, with 12 bases between. From germline, CDR1 is SGHRS and CDR2 YFSETQ. CDR3 nucleotides: TGCGCCAGCAGCTTGGTCGGACAACAGACCTACGAGCAGTACTTC. It translates to CASSLVGQQTYEQYF.

J is TRBJ2-2 and V is TRBV7-7, with 12 bases aligning to TRBD1. CDR1 and CDR2 from the germline V gene are SSHAT and FNYEAQ (reference sequence). The CDR3 extends over 21 amino acids. The CDR3 DNA sequence: TGTGCTAGCCTACGGGAGGGCCGGGACAGGGGGCGCTTACTACTCCACGGGGAGCTGTTTTTT. Translation: CASLREGRDRGRLLLHGELFF. Drawing the rest from reference TRBV7-7 and TRBJ2-2, the complete variable domain is GAGVSQSPRYKVTKRGQDVTLRCDPISSHATLYWYQQALGQGPEFLTYFNYEAQPDKSGLPSDRFSAERPEGSISTLTIQRTEQRDSAMYRCASLREGRDRGRLLLHGELFFGEGSRLTVL.

This clone was detected only a few times. This chain uses TRBV19 with TRBJ2-2; TRBD1 agrees at 9 bases. V gave up 4 bases and J gave up 1 base; unmatched junction bases: 10. This CDR3 contains 18 residues. Germline lookup yields CDR1 LNHDA and CDR2 SQIVND (reference sequence). The CDR3 is CASSTRDRASLNTGELFF. The CDR3 DNA is TGTGCCAGTAGTACGAGGGACAGGGCATCCCTGAACACCGGGGAGCTGTTTTTT.

The chain combines TRBV11-2 with TRBJ2-7; D unclear. CDR3 length: 15 residues. Per germline, CDR1 SGHAT and CDR2 FQNNGV. V gave up 1 base and J gave up 4 bases, with 14 bases separating them. CDR3 in DNA: TGTGCCAGCAGCTTAGCAGCAGGCAATTCGTACGAGCAGTACTTC. This translates into CASSLAAGNSYEQYF.

Only one count was recorded for this clone. The chain employs TRBV6-2 or TRBV6-3 and TRBJ2-3; TRBD2 matches 12 bases. CDR1 and CDR2 from the germline V gene are MNHEY and SVGEGT. J gave up 3 bases and V 0 bases, and 10 bases lay outside the gene matches. This CDR3 has 19 amino acids. The CDR3 sequence is CASSYSRLAGGPRTDTQYF. The CDR3 bases are TGTGCCAGCAGTTACTCGCGGCTAGCGGGAGGGCCGAGGACAGATACGCAGTATTTT.

The rearrangement uses TRBV11-3 and TRBJ2-7, with D possibly TRBD1 on 6 matching bases. The CDR3 is 12 amino acids. V lost 3 bases and J 7 bases, leaving 10 bases between the germline ends. In germline, CDR1 is SGHNT, CDR2 YENEEA. CDR3 region: CASSLETGEQYF. The CDR3 nucleotides read TGTGCCAGCAGCTTGGAAACAGGGGAGCAGTACTTC.

The V gene is TRBV5-1, the J gene TRBJ1-1; D uncertain. Looked up from germline, CDR1 is SGHRS and CDR2 is YFSETQ. Deletions cut 1 base from V and 4 bases from J, with 11 bases between. The CDR3 contains 14 residues. The CDR3 DNA reads TGCGCCAGCAGCTTGTCGGCGGAGGGCACTGAAGCTTTCTTT. Translating it yields CASSLSAEGTEAFF.

The V and J genes are TRBV5-3 and TRBJ2-1; TRBD2 is a possible D gene (6 bases). TRBV5-3 qualifies as an ORF whose function is uncertain. V lost 10 bases and J lost 4, with 21 bases in between. The CDR3 is 15 residues long. CDR3 region: CAGRGCDSLYNEQFF. The CDR3 DNA is TGTGCCGGCCGGGGGTGCGATTCATTATACAATGAGCAGTTCTTC.

This sequence joins TRBV5-6 and TRBJ1-4; a weak D match, TRBD1 (5 bases). Per germline, CDR1 SGHDT and CDR2 YYEEEE. Trimming removed 4 bases at V and 6 bases at J, with 13 bases between. This CDR3 is built from 14 residues. The CDR3 bases are TGTGCCAGCAGCCGCGCGGGGCGAGATGAAAAACTGTTTTTT. Its translation is CASSRAGRDEKLFF.

This clone was observed many times. The chain recombines TRBV21-1 with TRBJ1-6; the table's D call, TRBD1, was not checked against the DNA. TRBV21-1 is noted as a pseudogene. CDR3 size: 21 residues. The CDR3 here is CASSKKLASAGRQSYNSPLHF. The CDR3 nucleotides are TGTGCCAGCAGCAAAAAACTGGCCAGCGCAGGGCGGCAATCCTATAATTCACCCCTCCACTTT.

The gene calls are TRBV10-3 and TRBJ2-7, with D perhaps matching TRBD2 (6 bases). V was pared by 8 bases and J by 2 bases, with 13 bases between. The CDR3 extends over 13 amino acids. Germline CDR1 ENHRY, CDR2 SYGVKD. DNA of the CDR3: TGTGCCATCTCCTCCGGCGGGGCCTACGAGCAGTACTTC. This encodes CAISSGGAYEQYF.